This entry is about one T cell receptor beta chain. What it binds is unknown. Produced via immunoSEQ multiplex PCR; TCRdb's table is partial and in-frame only. The table has roughly 38,000 clones, 86% seen once; the top ten hold less than 9%. The data were obtained in a study of T cells in localized non-small cell lung cancer. Germline V gene lookup returns CDR1 SGHTA and CDR2 FQGNSA. The CDR3 covers 14 residues. The germline V and J ends were trimmed by 5 bases and 5 bases, with 15 bases remaining between them. Study results and caveats: It was uninvolved adjacent lung that showed the highest T cell clonality, exceeding tumor.

The rearrangement joins TRBV7-2 to TRBJ1-2; D gene ambiguous. The specimen was peripheral blood, collected before any cancer treatment. The sequence was obtained from a woman aged 18-49 years with stage III lung adenocarcinoma. Written as DNA, the CDR3 is TGTGCCAGCAGCCCGACGGTTACGGGGTATGGCTACACCTTC. The encoded protein is CASSPTVTGYGYTF. The whole variable domain, filled in from reference TRBV7-2 and TRBJ1-2, reads GAGVSQSPSNKVTEKGKDVELRCDPISGHTALYWYRQSLGQGLEFLIYFQGNSAPDKSGLPSDRFSAERTGGSVSTLTIQRTQQEDSAVYLCASSPTVTGYGYTFGSGTRLTVV.